The next 10 T cell receptor beta chains were all read from a single sample in a study of breast tumors, draining lymph nodes, adjacent tissues. MiXCR, applied by TCRdb to the multiplex PCR reads, yields one record per CDR3 protein. The sample contains about 140,000 distinct CDR3 sequences, 30% to 35% of which appear only once. The lymph nodes were axillary draining lymph nodes from breast cancer patients. Material for sequencing was axillary lymph node tissue. The source of these receptors is a female donor with breast cancer. Some clones in this sample may be carry-over from other donors' samples.

This chain joins TRBV7-2 and TRBJ2-3, with a possible D match to TRBD1 (5 bases). With the DNA end fitting TRBJ1-5 better, the J assignment may be wrong. The germline CDR1 and CDR2 sequences are SGHTA and FQGNSA. The CDR3 loop spans 15 amino acids. The CDR3 coding sequence is TGTGCCAGCAGCACCCGCGGGGGAAACACAGATACGCAGCATTTT. This sequence encodes CASSTRGGNTDTQHF.

In its sample, this clonotype was seen many times. The rearrangement joins TRBV7-3 to TRBJ2-5; 11 bases agree with TRBD2. Per germline, CDR1 SGHTA and CDR2 FQGTGA. The CDR3 has 16 amino acids. J gave up 1 base and V 5 bases, and 6 bases lay outside the gene matches. CDR3 residues: CASSPGGTSGQETQYF. CDR3 in DNA: TGTGCCAGCAGCCCTGGGGGGACTAGCGGCCAAGAGACCCAGTACTTC.

This clonotype was seen repeatedly, ten times or more. The chain carries TRBV27 and TRBJ2-3; D is ambiguous. CDR3 size: 16 residues. Germline V gives CDR1 MNHEY, CDR2 SMNVEV (reference sequence). Trimming took 2 bases from V and 0 from J, leaving 12 bases between them. The chain's CDR3 is CASSLQVTLSTDTQYF. CDR3 sequence (DNA): TGTGCCAGCAGTTTACAGGTTACCCTAAGCACAGATACGCAGTATTTT.

This chain joins TRBV7-2 and TRBJ2-1, with TRBD2 matching 11 bases. With 5 bases clipped from V and 6 bases from J, the junction kept 3 bases outside the gene matches. The germline gives CDR1 SGHTA, CDR2 FQGNSA. This CDR3 contains 14 residues. The CDR3 nucleotides read TGTGCCAGCAGCCCAGGACTAGCGGGCAATGAGCAGTTCTTC. Translated: CASSPGLAGNEQFF.

This clonotype appeared many times. This chain joins TRBV20-1 and TRBJ2-1; D is possibly TRBD1 or TRBD2 (7 bases each). The CDR3 is made up of 16 amino acids. Trimming took 0 bases from V and 2 from J, leaving 14 bases between them. In germline, CDR1 is DFQATT, CDR2 SNEGSKA (reference sequence). In DNA, the CDR3 is TGCAGTGCTAGAGATCTCGCAGGGGGGGCCTACAATGAGCAGTTCTTC. Its protein product is CSARDLAGGAYNEQFF.

As concerns this clonotype: A much larger clone lies one base from this, so it may be a read error. This rearrangement joins TRBV7-3 to TRBJ2-5; perhaps TRBD1 as D (6 bases). Germline loops: CDR1 SGHTA, CDR2 FQGTGA. The CDR3 contains 15 residues. Here the CDR3 reads CASSPGPTRGETQHF. The DNA for the CDR3 is TGTGCCAGCAGCCCTGGGCCGACCAGGGGAGAGACCCAGCACTTC.

The sample holds many counts of this clonotype. Germline and junction disagree at one end, which may indicate a read error. The rearrangement joins TRBV14 to TRBJ1-3, with 8 bases lining up with TRBD1. Germline CDR1 SGHDN, CDR2 FVKESK. The CDR3 extends over 17 amino acids. The CDR3 bases are TGTGCCAGCAGTCAAGATGGTACAGGGGGAACTGGAAACACCATATATTTT. It is translated as CASSQDGTGGTGNTIYF.

Note on this clonotype: This may be a read error, as it is one base from a much larger clone. V usage is TRBV5-1 and J usage is TRBJ2-1, with 12 nucleotides matching TRBD2. Germline CDR1 is SGHRS and CDR2 is YFSETQ. The length of the CDR3 is 14 residues. With V trimmed by 2 bases and J by 11 bases, 5 bases remained unmatched. The DNA for the CDR3 is TGCGCCAGCAGCTTACTAGCGGGGGGTCTCAAGCAGTTCTTC. Translation: CASSLLAGGLKQFF.

At least ten counts were recorded for this clonotype. The chain joins TRBV30 to TRBJ1-2; 9 positions match TRBD1. The CDR3 runs to 13 residues. The V gene end was trimmed by 6 bases and the J gene end by 4 bases; junction bases not matched to a gene: 6. CDR1 GTSNPN and CDR2 SVGIG come from the germline V gene (reference sequence). The CDR3 here is CACRRTGVYGYTF. The CDR3 nucleotides read TGTGCCTGTCGGAGGACAGGGGTCTATGGCTACACCTTC.

With regard to this clonotype: A much larger clone differs by one base, so this may be a read error. This chain links TRBV11-3 with TRBJ2-5; possibly TRBD2 for D (6 bases). The CDR3 is made up of 13 amino acids. V was clipped by 4 bases and J by 7 bases, with 13 bases between them. Germline V gene sequence: CDR1 SGHNT, CDR2 YENEEA. The CDR3 nucleotides are TGTGCCAGCAGCTCCGGGAGCAGAGCGACCCAGTACTTC. Its protein product is CASSSGSRATQYF.